The 5 T cell receptor beta chains below all came from one sample that was sequenced in a study of radiotherapy plus CTLA-4 blockade in lung cancer. Repertoires were generated with immunoSEQ multiplex PCR, while TCRdb's copy carries only in-frame clones and drops some. The data show tens of thousands of clones, with 60% to 80% seen just once and around 8.3% held by the top ten. Sequencing was performed on peripheral blood, taken from a patient treated with radiotherapy plus ipilimumab. All receptors derive from a human donor with non-small cell lung cancer who had stable disease on radiotherapy plus ipilimumab.

By sample fraction, this clone is medium-sized. The chain links TRBV10-1 to TRBJ1-6; maybe TRBD1 (5 bases). Trimming stripped 7 bases from V and 7 bases from J, with 11 bases between. CDR3 length equals 13 residues. The germline gives CDR1 WNHNN, CDR2 SYGVQD (reference sequence). CDR3 in DNA: TGCGCCAGCAATGCCGGGGCAAATTCACCCCTCCACTTT. Protein sequence: CASNAGANSPLHF.

The gene calls are TRBV5-1 and TRBJ1-4; a weak D match, TRBD1 (5 bases). Trimming shortened V by 0 bases and J by 8 bases, and 17 bases separated the two germline ends. The length of the CDR3 is 16 residues. Germline loops: CDR1 SGHRS, CDR2 YFSETQ. The DNA for the CDR3 is TGCGCCAGCAGCTTGGCGGGTTACAGGAATACGGAAAAACTGTTTTTT. Translated, it gives CASSLAGYRNTEKLFF. Complete variable domain (other parts from reference TRBV5-1 and TRBJ1-4): KAGVTQTPRYLIKTRGQQVTLSCSPISGHRSVSWYQQTPGQGLQFLFEYFSETQRNKGNFPGRFSGRQFSNSRSEMNVSTLELGDSALYLCASSLAGYRNTEKLFFGSGTQLSVL.

V and J are TRBV7-3 and TRBJ1-2, with 9 bases that match TRBD1. The CDR3 has 15 residues. Germline V lookup: CDR1 SGHTA, CDR2 FQGTGA. V was clipped by 0 bases and J by 7 bases; unmatched bases: 6. The CDR3 DNA is TGTGCCAGCAGCTTAACTGGGACAGGGTTCCTTGGCTACACCTTC. It is translated as CASSLTGTGFLGYTF.

Details on this clone: Compared with germline, one end of the junction differs, possibly owing to a read error. This chain uses TRBV9 with TRBJ1-6; TRBD1 is a possible D gene (6 bases). In germline, CDR1 is SGDLS, CDR2 YYNGEE. CDR3 size: 15 residues. Here the CDR3 reads CANSPGGGLESPLHF. The CDR3 DNA follows: TGTGCCAACAGCCCCGGTGGGGGCTTGGAGTCACCCCTCCACTTT. Combining the CDR3 with reference TRBV9 and TRBJ1-6 gives the whole variable domain DSGVTQTPKHLITATGQRVTLRCSPRSGDLSVYWYQQSLDQGLQFLIQYYNGEERAKGNILERFSAQQFPDLHSELNLSSLELGDSALYFCANSPGGGLESPLHFGNGTRLTVT.

This clone was counted a few times. The chain links TRBV28 to TRBJ2-1; possible D gene TRBD2, 6 bases. CDR3 size: 17 residues. V shed 1 base and J shed 5 bases, with 18 bases lying between them. The V gene's germline CDR1 is MDHEN and CDR2 SYDVKM. DNA of the CDR3: TGTGCCAGCAGTTTATTTGTCCGGCGGGGCATCAACAATGAGCAGTTCTTC. Protein: CASSLFVRRGINNEQFF.